This TCR beta chain was captured by sequencing in a study of chemoradiotherapy in HPV16-positive cancers. Points on this clone: Its antigen is unidentified.

Clones were sequenced by immunoSEQ multiplex PCR, and TCRdb holds only the in-frame ones, with some missing. Of about 68,000 clones detected, around nine tenths appear once; the ten largest clones hold more than 3.5%. CDR3 length: 15 residues. Trimming pared 7 bases from V and 2 bases from J, leaving 17 bases between. CDR1 MNHNS and CDR2 SASEGT come from the germline V gene. Study-level results: During treatment, candidate HPV-specific clones and E7-related motifs expanded in tumor.

The sequencing used blood, collected from a patient who underwent chemoradiotherapy. The TCR originated in a human donor with HPV-associated anogenital cancer. The gene calls are TRBV6-1 and TRBJ2-5, with D possibly being TRBD2 (6 bases). CDR3 coding DNA: TGTGCCAGCAACTATGGAGGGCCCCCACAAGAGACCCAGTACTTC. Protein sequence: CASNYGGPPQETQYF.